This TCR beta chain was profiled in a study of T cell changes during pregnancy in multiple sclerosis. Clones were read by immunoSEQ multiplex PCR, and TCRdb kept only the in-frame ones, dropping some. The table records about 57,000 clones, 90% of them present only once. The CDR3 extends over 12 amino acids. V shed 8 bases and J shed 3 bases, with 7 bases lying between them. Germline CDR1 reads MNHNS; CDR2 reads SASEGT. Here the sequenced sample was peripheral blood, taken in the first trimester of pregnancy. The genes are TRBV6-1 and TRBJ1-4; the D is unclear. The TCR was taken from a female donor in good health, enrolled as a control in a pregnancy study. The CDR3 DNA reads TGTGCCAGCGGGCGGGCTAATGAAAAACTGTTTTTT. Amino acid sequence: CASGRANEKLFF.